These T cell receptor beta chains were read from a single sample in a study of OX40 agonist ivuxolimab in advanced cancers. Profiled with immunoSEQ multiplex PCR; TCRdb holds only in-frame clones, not every one. The top ten clones hold 11% of a sample with 40,000 to 60,000 clones, 80% to 90% of them seen once. The sequencing used CD4+ or CD8+ T cells sorted from blood, collected in a trial of the OX40 agonist ivuxolimab. The receptors here all came from an adult with an advanced solid tumor such as melanoma, head and neck, liver or kidney cancer. CDR3s include the opening cysteine and the closing phenylalanine or tryptophan. The D gene is left open where the match is weak. Not every row has a clone size; where given, it reads once, few, many or a size class.

v_call: TRBV19; j_call: TRBJ2-1; d_call: TRBD2; clone_size: .; cdr3_aa: CASSRASGGNNEQFF; cdr3_nt: TGTGCCAGTAGTAGGGCTAGCGGGGGGAACAATGAGCAGTTCTTC
v_call: TRBV7-2; j_call: TRBJ2-5; d_call: TRBD2; clone_size: .; cdr3_aa: CASSSQIDLAGGQETQYF; cdr3_nt: TGTGCCAGCAGCTCACAGATAGACCTAGCGGGGGGGCAAGAGACCCAGTACTTC
v_call: TRBV20-1; j_call: TRBJ2-5; d_call: .; clone_size: once; cdr3_aa: CSARLGETQYF; cdr3_nt: TGCAGTGCTAGACTTGGAGAGACCCAGTACTTC
v_call: TRBV5-1; j_call: TRBJ1-1; d_call: TRBD1; clone_size: .; cdr3_aa: CASSSSGGARTEAFF; cdr3_nt: TGCGCCAGCAGCTCTTCAGGGGGCGCGAGAACTGAAGCTTTCTTT
v_call: TRBV29-1; j_call: TRBJ1-1; d_call: .; clone_size: .; cdr3_aa: CSVEGGEGTEAFF; cdr3_nt: TGCAGCGTTGAGGGGGGCGAGGGAACTGAAGCTTTCTTT
v_call: TRBV11-2; j_call: TRBJ1-1; d_call: .; clone_size: .; cdr3_aa: CASSLAGVTEAFF; cdr3_nt: TGTGCCAGCAGCTTAGCCGGGGTGACTGAAGCTTTCTTT
v_call: TRBV6-6; j_call: TRBJ2-7; d_call: .; clone_size: few; cdr3_aa: CASSYSSGQYEQYF; cdr3_nt: TGTGCCAGCAGTTACTCCTCAGGGCAATACGAGCAGTACTTC
v_call: TRBV9; j_call: TRBJ1-3; d_call: .; clone_size: .; cdr3_aa: CASSVAEVGDTIYF; cdr3_nt: TGTGCCAGCAGCGTAGCTGAAGTTGGGGACACCATATATTTT
v_call: TRBV6-1; j_call: TRBJ1-5; d_call: .; clone_size: .; cdr3_aa: CASSPNGGYQPQHF; cdr3_nt: TGTGCCAGCAGCCCCAACGGGGGTTATCAGCCCCAGCATTTT
v_call: TRBV7-9; j_call: TRBJ1-1; d_call: TRBD1; clone_size: once; cdr3_aa: CASSPRDRDEANEAFF; cdr3_nt: TGTGCCAGCAGCCCCCGGGACAGGGACGAGGCCAATGAAGCTTTCTTT
v_call: TRBV19; j_call: TRBJ1-6; d_call: TRBD1; clone_size: .; cdr3_aa: CASSMAGGRSSPLHF; cdr3_nt: TGTGCCAGTAGTATGGCAGGGGGCAGGAGTTCACCCCTCCACTTT
v_call: TRBV18; j_call: TRBJ2-6; d_call: .; clone_size: .; cdr3_aa: CASSPEVSGANVLIF; cdr3_nt: TGTGCCAGCTCACCTGAGGTCTCTGGGGCCAACGTCCTGATTTTC
v_call: TRBV10-3; j_call: TRBJ2-7; d_call: TRBD1; clone_size: .; cdr3_aa: CAITRDRDVGQYF; cdr3_nt: TGTGCCATCACCCGGGACAGGGACGTGGGGCAGTACTTC
v_call: TRBV5-4; j_call: TRBJ2-5; d_call: .; clone_size: .; cdr3_aa: CASSSLGETQYF; cdr3_nt: TGTGCCAGCAGCTCCCTGGGGGAGACCCAGTACTTC
v_call: TRBV19; j_call: TRBJ2-1; d_call: TRBD2; clone_size: .; cdr3_aa: CASSILAGYEQFF; cdr3_nt: TGTGCCAGTAGTATTCTAGCGGGGTATGAGCAGTTCTTC
v_call: TRBV7-9; j_call: TRBJ2-5; d_call: TRBD2; clone_size: once; cdr3_aa: CASSWTGEGETQYF; cdr3_nt: TGTGCCAGCAGTTGGACTGGGGAGGGAGAGACCCAGTACTTC
v_call: TRBV30; j_call: TRBJ1-1; d_call: TRBD1; clone_size: .; cdr3_aa: CAWMEGARTEAFF; cdr3_nt: TGTGCCTGGATGGAGGGGGCTCGAACTGAAGCTTTCTTT
v_call: TRBV7-2; j_call: TRBJ2-3; d_call: .; clone_size: .; cdr3_aa: CASSLRDRDTQYF; cdr3_nt: TGTGCCAGCAGCCTAAGGGACCGGGATACGCAGTATTTT
v_call: TRBV19; j_call: TRBJ2-7; d_call: .; clone_size: .; cdr3_aa: CASSIGTGLHEQYF; cdr3_nt: TGTGCCAGTAGTATTGGAACAGGCCTCCACGAGCAGTACTTC
v_call: TRBV7-3; j_call: TRBJ1-1; d_call: TRBD1; clone_size: once; cdr3_aa: CASSPTGVNTEAFF; cdr3_nt: TGTGCCAGCAGCCCGACAGGGGTCAACACTGAAGCTTTCTTT
v_call: TRBV5-6; j_call: TRBJ2-2; d_call: TRBD2; clone_size: .; cdr3_aa: CASSFSAGGSTGELFF; cdr3_nt: TGTGCCAGCAGCTTCTCAGCGGGAGGCTCAACCGGGGAGCTGTTTTTT
v_call: TRBV25-1; j_call: TRBJ2-3; d_call: .; clone_size: once; cdr3_aa: CASSEIMQTTDTQYF; cdr3_nt: TGTGCCAGCAGTGAAATTATGCAGACCACAGATACGCAGTATTTT
v_call: TRBV5-8; j_call: TRBJ1-2; d_call: TRBD1; clone_size: .; cdr3_aa: CASSLDGQVNYGYTF; cdr3_nt: TGTGCCAGCAGCTTGGACGGACAGGTCAACTATGGCTACACCTTC
v_call: TRBV5-4; j_call: TRBJ2-5; d_call: TRBD1; clone_size: once; cdr3_aa: CASTPRDRQETQYF; cdr3_nt: TGTGCCAGCACCCCGAGGGACAGACAAGAGACCCAGTACTTC
v_call: TRBV7-2; j_call: TRBJ2-1; d_call: .; clone_size: .; cdr3_aa: CASSHPDSYNEQFF; cdr3_nt: TGTGCCAGCAGCCATCCGGACTCCTACAATGAGCAGTTCTTC
v_call: TRBV6-1; j_call: TRBJ1-1; d_call: TRBD1; clone_size: .; cdr3_aa: CASNRGMNTEAFF; cdr3_nt: TGTGCCAGCAACAGGGGGATGAACACTGAAGCTTTCTTT
v_call: TRBV19; j_call: TRBJ1-5; d_call: TRBD1; clone_size: .; cdr3_aa: CASSVDRGSNQPQHF; cdr3_nt: TGTGCCAGTAGTGTTGACAGGGGGAGCAATCAGCCCCAGCATTTT
v_call: TRBV19; j_call: TRBJ1-2; d_call: TRBD1; clone_size: .; cdr3_aa: CASRPGQGGGYTF; cdr3_nt: TGTGCCAGTAGACCGGGACAGGGAGGGGGCTACACCTTC
v_call: TRBV7-2; j_call: TRBJ1-6; d_call: TRBD1; clone_size: .; cdr3_aa: CASSLEARGAYNSPLHF; cdr3_nt: TGTGCCAGCAGCTTAGAGGCCAGGGGGGCCTATAATTCACCCCTCCACTTT
v_call: TRBV5-3; j_call: TRBJ1-3; d_call: TRBD1; clone_size: .; cdr3_aa: CARSLVGGRGNTIYF; cdr3_nt: TGTGCCAGAAGCTTGGTAGGGGGCAGGGGAAACACCATATATTTT
v_call: TRBV5-4; j_call: TRBJ2-7; d_call: .; clone_size: .; cdr3_aa: CASSSAGRNYEQYF; cdr3_nt: TGTGCCAGCAGCTCGGCCGGACGAAACTACGAGCAGTACTTC
v_call: TRBV11-2; j_call: TRBJ1-1; d_call: .; clone_size: .; cdr3_aa: CASSLRGLTEAFF; cdr3_nt: TGTGCCAGCAGCTTACGGGGGCTAACTGAAGCTTTCTTT
v_call: TRBV10-3; j_call: TRBJ2-7; d_call: .; clone_size: .; cdr3_aa: CAISTVAGGDSEQYF; cdr3_nt: TGTGCCATCAGCACGGTGGCAGGGGGGGATTCCGAGCAGTACTTC
v_call: TRBV7-2; j_call: TRBJ1-5; d_call: .; clone_size: .; cdr3_aa: CASSLGAASQPQHF; cdr3_nt: TGTGCCAGCAGCTTAGGGGCAGCCAGTCAGCCCCAGCATTTT
v_call: TRBV28; j_call: TRBJ2-1; d_call: TRBD2; clone_size: .; cdr3_aa: CASSFGGREQFF; cdr3_nt: TGTGCCAGCAGTTTTGGCGGGAGGGAGCAGTTCTTC
v_call: TRBV6-5; j_call: TRBJ2-3; d_call: TRBD2; clone_size: .; cdr3_aa: CASSNPRLAPDTQYF; cdr3_nt: TGTGCCAGCAGTAATCCTCGACTAGCGCCAGATACGCAGTATTTT
v_call: TRBV28; j_call: TRBJ1-2; d_call: .; clone_size: .; cdr3_aa: CASSFSNPGGYTF; cdr3_nt: TGTGCCAGCAGTTTCAGTAATCCCGGGGGCTACACCTTC
v_call: TRBV28; j_call: TRBJ2-3; d_call: TRBD2; clone_size: .; cdr3_aa: CASLVAGSTDTQYF; cdr3_nt: TGTGCCAGCCTGGTAGCGGGTTCCACAGATACGCAGTATTTT
v_call: TRBV27; j_call: TRBJ1-1; d_call: .; clone_size: .; cdr3_aa: CASSLNRVNTEAFF; cdr3_nt: TGTGCCAGCAGTTTAAACAGGGTGAACACTGAAGCTTTCTTT
v_call: TRBV28; j_call: TRBJ2-7; d_call: .; clone_size: .; cdr3_aa: CASSGDRTDSYEQYF; cdr3_nt: TGTGCCAGCAGTGGCGACAGGACAGACTCCTACGAGCAGTACTTC
v_call: TRBV6-5; j_call: TRBJ2-7; d_call: .; clone_size: .; cdr3_aa: CASSYSMTYSYEQYF; cdr3_nt: TGTGCCAGCAGTTACTCGATGACCTATTCCTACGAGCAGTACTTC
v_call: TRBV25-1; j_call: TRBJ2-5; d_call: .; clone_size: .; cdr3_aa: CASSDRDTQETQYF; cdr3_nt: TGTGCCAGCAGTGACCGGGACACCCAAGAGACCCAGTACTTC
v_call: TRBV7-7; j_call: TRBJ2-5; d_call: .; clone_size: .; cdr3_aa: CASSLGGEETQYF; cdr3_nt: TGTGCTAGCAGCTTAGGTGGGGAAGAGACCCAGTACTTC
v_call: TRBV19; j_call: TRBJ1-5; d_call: TRBD1; clone_size: .; cdr3_aa: CASSRVPGQVSRGNQPQHF; cdr3_nt: TGTGCCAGTAGTCGGGTACCGGGACAGGTCTCTCGTGGCAATCAGCCCCAGCATTTT
v_call: TRBV7-3; j_call: TRBJ2-1; d_call: .; clone_size: .; cdr3_aa: CASSLTGLREYNEQFF; cdr3_nt: TGTGCCAGCAGCTTAACGGGACTCCGCGAATACAATGAGCAGTTCTTC
v_call: TRBV7-6; j_call: TRBJ1-5; d_call: TRBD1; clone_size: .; cdr3_aa: CASSLVPGQDQPQHF; cdr3_nt: TGTGCCAGCAGCTTAGTTCCGGGACAGGACCAGCCCCAGCATTTT
v_call: TRBV7-9; j_call: TRBJ2-7; d_call: TRBD1; clone_size: .; cdr3_aa: CASTSYGQGGDEQYF; cdr3_nt: TGTGCCAGCACCTCCTACGGACAGGGCGGTGACGAGCAGTACTTC
v_call: TRBV5-1; j_call: TRBJ1-1; d_call: .; clone_size: .; cdr3_aa: CASSPGTANTEAFF; cdr3_nt: TGCGCCAGCAGCCCGGGGACGGCGAACACTGAAGCTTTCTTT
v_call: TRBV5-1; j_call: TRBJ1-2; d_call: TRBD1; clone_size: .; cdr3_aa: CASSFQGAYGYTF; cdr3_nt: TGCGCCAGCAGCTTCCAGGGGGCTTATGGCTACACCTTC
v_call: TRBV19; j_call: TRBJ1-1; d_call: .; clone_size: .; cdr3_aa: CAPRGGRNTEAFF; cdr3_nt: TGTGCCCCTAGGGGGGGGAGGAACACTGAAGCTTTCTTT
v_call: TRBV4-2; j_call: TRBJ1-2; d_call: .; clone_size: .; cdr3_aa: CASSLNGEYGYTF; cdr3_nt: TGTGCCAGCAGCCTGAATGGGGAATATGGCTACACCTTC
v_call: TRBV9; j_call: TRBJ1-6; d_call: .; clone_size: once; cdr3_aa: CASSAEVHSNSPLHF; cdr3_nt: TGTGCCAGCAGCGCCGAGGTGCACAGTAATTCACCCCTCCACTTT
v_call: TRBV18; j_call: TRBJ2-5; d_call: .; clone_size: .; cdr3_aa: CASSPRNQETQYF; cdr3_nt: TGTGCCAGCTCACCACGGAACCAAGAGACCCAGTACTTC
v_call: TRBV7-8; j_call: TRBJ2-5; d_call: .; clone_size: .; cdr3_aa: CASSLEGGRGADETQYF; cdr3_nt: TGTGCCAGCAGCTTAGAGGGAGGTCGGGGGGCTGACGAGACCCAGTACTTC
v_call: TRBV5-4; j_call: TRBJ2-1; d_call: TRBD2; clone_size: .; cdr3_aa: CASSHVTLAGEDEQFF; cdr3_nt: TGTGCCAGCAGCCATGTCACACTAGCGGGAGAGGATGAGCAGTTCTTC